A selection of T cell receptor beta chains follows, all from one sample in a study of blood T cells in healthy people across ages. From the 5' RACE reads, TCRdb called clonotypes with MiXCR, one entry per CDR3 protein. Among fewer than 600,000 distinct CDR3 sequences listed, roughly a quarter were seen once. These sequences were also reported in another study, on T cells of mothers and their children.

Source material: blood. The receptor source for this set is a boy between 2 and 10 years old in good health. CDR3s include the opening cysteine and the closing phenylalanine or tryptophan. The D gene is left open where the match is weak. Rows may omit the clone size; those that give it use once, few, many or a size class.

TRBV29-1	-	-	TRBJ2-7	TGCAGCGTTGAAGAAGCGGGTGCCTACGAGCAGTACTTC	CSVEEAGAYEQYF
TRBV28	-	-	TRBJ2-4	TGTGCCAGCAGTTCCCTTGGCGGGGGCTATGCCAAAAACATTCAGTACTTC	CASSSLGGGYAKNIQYF
TRBV5-1	few	-	TRBJ2-2	TGCGCCAGCAGCCTACCAGGGGGGATCGGGGAGCTGTTTTTT	CASSLPGGIGELFF
TRBV19	-	TRBD2	TRBJ2-3	TGTGCCAGTAGTTCGGCCGGGACTAGCGGGGGGGCGGGAACAGATACGCAGTATTTT	CASSSAGTSGGAGTDTQYF
TRBV5-1	few	-	TRBJ1-2	TGCGCCAGCAGCTTGGGGGGGCCTACCGGTGGCTACACCTTC	CASSLGGPTGGYTF
TRBV7-2	few	-	TRBJ2-7	TGTGCCAGCAGCTTAGCGTGGCGGCCCTACGAGCAGTACTTC	CASSLAWRPYEQYF
TRBV24-1	-	TRBD1	TRBJ2-1	TGTGCCACCAGTGACTCCAGGCAGGGGGTCAGGAATGAGCAGTTCTTC	CATSDSRQGVRNEQFF
TRBV18	few	-	TRBJ2-7	TGTGCCAGCTCAATCGACCCGTACGAGCAGTACTTC	CASSIDPYEQYF
TRBV20-1	few	TRBD2	TRBJ2-7	TGCAGTGCTAGCGGGAGGGTCGACGAGCAGTACTTC	CSASGRVDEQYF
TRBV5-5	-	-	TRBJ2-5	TGTGCCAGCACCTCCATTTCTGAGTCAGAGACCCAGTACTTC	CASTSISESETQYF
TRBV5-1	few	-	TRBJ2-3	TGCGCCAGCAGCTTGGTTGAGGAATCCCCAGATACGCAGTATTTT	CASSLVEESPDTQYF
TRBV25-1	once	TRBD1	TRBJ1-2	TGTGCCAGCACCGTGGGAGGGACAGACTATGGCTACACCTTC	CASTVGGTDYGYTF
TRBV2	few	-	TRBJ2-7	TGTGCCAGCAGTGAAGAGGCGGTCTCCTACGAGCAGTACTTC	CASSEEAVSYEQYF
TRBV14	-	-	TRBJ1-2	TGTGCCAGCAGCCTGATTGGCGGGGGCGGGTATGGCTACACCTTC	CASSLIGGGGYGYTF
TRBV4-3	-	-	TRBJ2-1	TGCGCCAGCAGCCAAGACGCTGATGAGCAGTTCTTC	CASSQDADEQFF
TRBV29-1	-	-	TRBJ2-7	TGCAGCGTTGAAGGGGGAGAGAAGTACGAGCAGTACTTC	CSVEGGEKYEQYF
TRBV29-1	-	-	TRBJ1-1	TGCAGCGTTGATAACTGGGGGCGCGAGAACACTGAAGCTTTCTTT	CSVDNWGRENTEAFF
TRBV19	-	-	TRBJ1-2	TGTGCCAGTAGTATCCGGGGGATCTATGGCTACACCTTC	CASSIRGIYGYTF
TRBV4-1	-	-	TRBJ2-7	TGCGCCAGCAGCCAAGTGGCCTCCGACTACGAGCAGTACTTC	CASSQVASDYEQYF
TRBV11-3	-	TRBD2	TRBJ2-1	TGTGCCAGCAGCTATCGGGGGGAGAGCTCCTACAATGAGCAGTTCTTC	CASSYRGESSYNEQFF
TRBV6-2/TRBV6-3	few	TRBD2	TRBJ2-3	TGTGCCAGCACCCCGGGGGGGCACGCAGATACGCAGTATTTT	CASTPGGHADTQYF
TRBV2	-	-	TRBJ1-1	TGTGCCAGCAAAGCCTCCACAGGGCGGGGAACTGAAGCTTTCTTT	CASKASTGRGTEAFF